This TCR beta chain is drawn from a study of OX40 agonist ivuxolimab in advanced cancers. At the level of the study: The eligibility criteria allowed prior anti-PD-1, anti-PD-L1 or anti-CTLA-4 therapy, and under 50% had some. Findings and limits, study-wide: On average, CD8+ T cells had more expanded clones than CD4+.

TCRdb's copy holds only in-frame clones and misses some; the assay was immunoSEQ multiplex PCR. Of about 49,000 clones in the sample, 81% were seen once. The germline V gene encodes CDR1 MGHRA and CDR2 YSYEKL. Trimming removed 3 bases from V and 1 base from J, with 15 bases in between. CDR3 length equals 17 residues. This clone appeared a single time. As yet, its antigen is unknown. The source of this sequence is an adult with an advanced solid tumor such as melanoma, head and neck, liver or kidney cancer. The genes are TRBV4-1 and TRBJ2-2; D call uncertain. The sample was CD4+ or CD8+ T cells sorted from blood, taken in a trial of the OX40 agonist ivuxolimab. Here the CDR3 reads CASSQSIGPENTGELFF. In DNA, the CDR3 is TGCGCCAGCAGCCAGTCAATCGGACCCGAGAACACCGGGGAGCTGTTTTTT.